The next 26 T cell receptor beta chains were all read from a single sample in a study of T cells in Graves' hyperthyroidism and ophthalmopathy. Researchers amplified the TCR beta CDR3 regions from RNA transcripts. The TCR CDR3 was amplified in a first-round RT-PCR using the HTBI primer set. MiXCR, applied by TCRdb to the multiplex PCR reads, yields one record per CDR3 protein. This table has 550,000 to 800,000 distinct CDR3 sequences, 15% to 20% appearing once. Sample: blood. The receptors derive from a man younger than 30 with Graves' hyperthyroidism.

This clonotype was found a few times. The chain has TRBV6-6 and TRBJ1-3, with D tentatively TRBD1 (5 bases). CDR3 size: 15 residues. Trimming took off 0 bases at V and 4 bases at J, with 10 bases between the two ends. CDR1 is MNHNY, CDR2 SVGAGI, per germline (reference sequence). The CDR3 DNA sequence: TGTGCCAGCAGTTACTCGGGGGGTTCGGGAAACACCATATATTTT. This codes for CASSYSGGSGNTIYF.

This clonotype was picked up a small number of times. V usage is TRBV20-1 and J usage is TRBJ2-5; 13 nucleotides match TRBD2. The length of the CDR3 is 15 residues. CDR1 and CDR2 from the germline V gene are DFQATT and SNEGSKA (reference sequence). V was pared by 6 bases and J by 1 base, with 5 bases of the junction left unmatched. The CDR3 region has the DNA TGCAGTGCAGAAGGACTAGCGGGGGCCCAAGAGACCCAGTACTTC. Translation: CSAEGLAGAQETQYF.

There are a few counts of this clonotype. The CDR3 spells CASKLLAGDEQFF. The CDR3, as DNA: TGTGCCAGCAAGTTACTAGCGGGCGATGAGCAGTTCTTC. The genes are TRBV27 and TRBJ2-1, with TRBD2 matching 9 bases. Germline V gene lookup returns CDR1 MNHEY and CDR2 SMNVEV (reference sequence). The V gene end was trimmed by 7 bases and the J gene end by 8 bases; junction bases not matched to a gene: 6. This CDR3 region has 13 residues.

Here the CDR3 reads CATSEAANTGELFF. The CDR3 nucleotides read TGTGCCACCAGTGAAGCCGCGAACACCGGGGAGCTGTTTTTT. The V and J genes are TRBV24-1 and TRBJ2-2; D uncertain. CDR3 length: 14 residues. V was trimmed by 4 bases and J by 0 bases, leaving 5 bases between them. Germline V gives CDR1 KGHDR, CDR2 SFDVKD.

This clonotype was found many times. The chain is built from TRBV5-6 and TRBJ2-7, with 14 bases aligning to TRBD2. The germline gives CDR1 SGHDT, CDR2 YYEEEE. This CDR3 comprises 16 residues. Trimming took 3 bases from V and 3 from J; bases not matched to a gene: 5. CDR3: CASSWETSGRVYEQYF. CDR3 in DNA: TGTGCCAGCAGCTGGGAGACTAGCGGGAGGGTCTACGAGCAGTACTTC.

In this sample, this clonotype turned up many times. The rearrangement joins TRBV6-1 to TRBJ2-1; a weak D match, TRBD2 (5 bases). The germline V gene has CDR1 MNHNS and CDR2 SASEGT. Trimming took 5 bases from V and 12 from J, leaving 20 bases between them. The CDR3 sequence is 14 residues long. The CDR3 spells CASSKRNQMSGQFF. The CDR3 region has the DNA TGTGCCAGCAGTAAGCGGAACCAAATGAGCGGGCAGTTCTTC.

The chain is built from TRBV9 and TRBJ1-2; TRBD1 matches 8 bases. The CDR3 runs to 13 residues. Germline V gene data show CDR1 as SGDLS and CDR2 as YYNGEE. The trim removed 3 bases at V and 8 bases at J, leaving 6 bases unmatched. CDR3 nucleotide sequence: TGTGCCAGCAGCGAATCGACAGGGGTAGGCTACACCTTC. It specifies CASSESTGVGYTF.

This chain uses TRBV20-1 with TRBJ2-4, with 7 bases that match TRBD2. CDR1 is DFQATT, CDR2 SNEGSKA, per germline (reference sequence). Losses at the gene ends were 3 bases for V and 8 bases for J; bases not matched to a gene: 19. CDR3 size: 17 residues. CDR3 in DNA: TGCAGTGCTAGGGGTAGGGCTAGCGGTAATCCTTGGGACATTCAGTACTTC. It encodes CSARGRASGNPWDIQYF.

This clonotype has a count of ten or more. The V and J genes are TRBV28 and TRBJ2-1; D gene unclear. V shed 8 bases and J shed 10 bases, with 12 bases lying between them. The CDR3 totals 11 residues. Germline V gives CDR1 MDHEN, CDR2 SYDVKM. Written as DNA, the CDR3 is TGTGCCAGCTCACCCTCCGGCGAGCAGTTCTTC. It codes for CASSPSGEQFF.

This clonotype has more than one count but fewer than ten. The chain combines TRBV30 with TRBJ2-2; D remains ambiguous. The V gene's germline CDR1 is GTSNPN and CDR2 SVGIG (reference sequence). V was clipped by 3 bases and J by 7 bases, with 6 bases between them. The CDR3 has 11 residues. Here the CDR3 DNA reads TGTGCCTGGAGGGGGATCGGGGAGCTGTTTTTT. It specifies CAWRGIGELFF.

The genes are TRBV27 and TRBJ2-7, with no clear D. CDR3 length: 13 residues. Germline V lookup: CDR1 MNHEY, CDR2 SMNVEV (reference sequence). V was shortened by 2 bases and J by 6 bases, with 11 bases between the two germline ends. The CDR3, as DNA: TGTGCCAGCAGTTTAGCGGCTAGGAGCGAGCAGTACTTC. Translation gives CASSLAARSEQYF.

This clonotype came up many times. The CDR3 DNA is TGTGCCAGTAACCGGGGAGGGCCCGCAGATACGCAGTATTTT. Its protein is CASNRGGPADTQYF. The J gene is TRBJ2-3, the V gene TRBV12-3 or TRBV12-4; 7 bases line up with TRBD2. The junction had 10 bases not matched to a gene; V was cut back by 9 bases and J by 4 bases. This CDR3 comprises 14 residues.

The chain uses TRBV5-1 and TRBJ2-4; unclear D gene. V gave up 0 bases and J gave up 2 bases, with 15 bases separating them. The CDR3 covers 17 residues. CDR1 is SGHRS, CDR2 YFSETQ, per germline. CDR3: CASSLGPPVATKNIQYF. CDR3 DNA: TGCGCCAGCAGCTTGGGACCGCCCGTAGCAACCAAAAACATTCAGTACTTC.

This rearrangement joins TRBV5-6 to TRBJ1-2, with D possibly matching TRBD1 (6 bases). The germline V gene encodes CDR1 SGHDT and CDR2 YYEEEE. This CDR3 spans 14 amino acids. V was trimmed by 3 bases and J by 4 bases, leaving 13 bases between them. The CDR3 bases are TGTGCCAGCAGCTCCCGGGACATCGGCTATGGCTACACCTTC. Amino acids: CASSSRDIGYGYTF.

Many counts were recorded for this clonotype. The chain joins TRBV28 to TRBJ2-7; D is perhaps TRBD1 (5 bases). Germline V gene data show CDR1 as MDHEN and CDR2 as SYDVKM. V dropped 4 bases and J dropped 2 bases, with 18 bases sitting between them. This CDR3 has 16 amino acids. The CDR3 nucleotides are TGTGCCAGCAGTTCTTTCAGGGTCGTTAGCACCTACGAGCAGTACTTC. Amino acid sequence: CASSSFRVVSTYEQYF.

In its sample, this clonotype was seen many times. V gene TRBV28 combines with J gene TRBJ2-5; tentative D call: TRBD2 (6 bases). CDR1 MDHEN and CDR2 SYDVKM come from the germline V gene. V dropped 5 bases and J dropped 1 base, with 11 bases sitting between them. This CDR3 spans 14 amino acids. This CDR3 is CASSIGTGQETQYF. The CDR3 nucleotides read TGTGCCAGCAGTATAGGGACTGGCCAAGAGACCCAGTACTTC.

This clonotype was recorded a few times. V is TRBV19 and J is TRBJ2-1, with TRBD2 matching 8 bases. CDR3 length: 15 amino acids. Trimming removed 5 bases from V and 7 bases from J; junction bases left unmatched: 10. CDR1 and CDR2 (germline): LNHDA, SQIVND (reference sequence). CDR3 residues: CASSPGTRTKNEQFF. CDR3 sequence (DNA): TGTGCCAGTAGTCCAGGGACTAGGACTAAAAATGAGCAGTTCTTC.

In its sample, this clonotype was seen a few times. The rearrangement links TRBV10-3 to TRBJ2-1; 8 bases agree with TRBD1. This CDR3 is 15 amino acids long. Germline V gene data show CDR1 as ENHRY and CDR2 as SYGVKD. Trimming removed 5 bases from V and 4 bases from J; junction bases left unmatched: 7. CDR3 residues: CAISPGTGPYNEQFF. CDR3 sequence (DNA): TGTGCCATCAGTCCCGGGACAGGCCCTTACAATGAGCAGTTCTTC.

CDR3 loop: CAISLQDRELDGYTF. Here the CDR3 DNA reads TGTGCCATCAGTCTCCAGGACCGAGAACTTGATGGCTACACCTTC. The chain carries TRBV10-3 and TRBJ1-2; no definite D call. From germline, CDR1 is ENHRY and CDR2 SYGVKD. There are 15 residues in the CDR3. V gave up 5 bases and J gave up 6 bases, with 19 bases separating them.

Worth noting for this clonotype: A single base separates this from a much larger clone, so it may be a read error. The conserved closing phenylalanine or tryptophan is absent in this CDR3, likely reflecting a read error. This chain links TRBV10-3 with TRBJ1-1; D remains unclear. CDR3 size: 13 residues. V was pared by 2 bases and J by 7 bases, with 11 bases between. Germline V gene data show CDR1 as ENHRY and CDR2 as SYGVKD. The CDR3 DNA sequence: TGTGCCATCAGTGAGGGCCCCCAAATTGAAGCTTTCCTT. Its protein is CAISEGPQIEAFL.

This clonotype was found many times. The chain links TRBV20-1 to TRBJ1-2; D is undetermined. The CDR3 length is 12 residues. Germline V gene lookup returns CDR1 DFQATT and CDR2 SNEGSKA (reference sequence). V was cut by 3 bases and J by 5 bases, with 10 bases left in between. The CDR3 DNA is TGCAGTGCTAGCCTCGCCTTGTATGGCTACACCTTC. Its translation: CSASLALYGYTF.

This clonotype was seen repeatedly, ten times or more. This chain joins TRBV28 and TRBJ2-5, with 13 bases fitting TRBD2. The CDR3 is 19 residues long. CDR1 MDHEN and CDR2 SYDVKM come from the germline V gene. V lost 7 bases to trimming and J lost 1 base; unmatched junction nucleotides: 15. CDR3 bases: TGTGCCAGCACCAATGGAGGGACTAGCGGGACCTATGCCCAAGAGACCCAGTACTTC. Translating gives CASTNGGTSGTYAQETQYF.

This clonotype was detected many times. The rearrangement links TRBV20-1 to TRBJ2-5; D is undetermined. The CDR3 loop spans 10 amino acids. Germline-derived CDR1 and CDR2 are DFQATT and SNEGSKA (reference sequence). The V end was cut by 5 bases, the J end by 6 bases, with 7 bases between. CDR3 in DNA: TGCAGTGCTGGGTTAAAGACCCAGTACTTC. Amino acid sequence: CSAGLKTQYF.

Only a few counts were recorded for this clonotype. The chain couples TRBV4-2 to TRBJ2-7; TRBD2 agrees at 14 bases. The CDR3 covers 15 residues. V gave up 3 bases and J gave up 4 bases; unmatched junction bases: 2. Looked up from germline, CDR1 is LGHNA and CDR2 is YNFKEQ. Here the CDR3 reads CASSHRLAGGYEQYF. The CDR3 region has the DNA TGTGCCAGCAGCCACAGACTAGCGGGAGGGTACGAGCAGTACTTC.

In this sample, this clonotype turned up many times. This chain links TRBV11-1 with TRBJ2-7; 13 bases line up with TRBD2. The germline V gene encodes CDR1 SGHAT and CDR2 FQDESV (reference sequence). The trim removed 5 bases at V and 3 bases at J, leaving 10 bases unmatched. The CDR3 extends over 17 amino acids. For the CDR3, the DNA is TGTGCCAGCAGCCCACTAATCGGGACTAGCGGGATCTACGAGCAGTACTTC. Translating gives CASSPLIGTSGIYEQYF.

The chain joins TRBV2 to TRBJ2-7; a possible D gene is TRBD2 (5 bases). CDR1 is SNHLY and CDR2 is FYNNEI in the germline V gene. CDR3 length: 13 residues. Deletions cut 7 bases from V and 1 base from J, with 11 bases between. The CDR3 coding sequence is TGTGCCAGCAAGGAGGACCAATCCTACGAGCAGTACTTC. Its protein is CASKEDQSYEQYF. The variable domain in full, with the rest retrieved from reference TRBV2 and TRBJ2-7, is EPEVTQTPSHQVTQMGQEVILRCVPISNHLYFYWYRQILGQKVEFLVSFYNNEISEKSEIFDDQFSVERPDGSNFTLKIRSTKLEDSAMYFCASKEDQSYEQYFGPGTRLTVT.